What follows are 6 T cell receptor beta chains derived from one specimen sequenced in a study of T cells after yellow fever vaccination. TCRdb re-analysed the 5' RACE reads in MiXCR, keeping a single row per CDR3 protein. The sample consists of 300,000 or so distinct CDR3 sequences, approximately 4.2% of them appearing once. The material was PBMCs, obtained 5 days after the yellow fever booster vaccination. The origin of the receptors is a man aged 18 to 35 who received the YFV17D yellow fever vaccine.

The rearrangement uses TRBV27 and TRBJ1-5; a weak D match, TRBD1 (5 bases). There are 16 residues in the CDR3. V was cut by 1 base and J by 6 bases, with 16 bases left in between. Per the germline V gene, CDR1 is MNHEY and CDR2 is SMNVEV (reference sequence). CDR3 nucleotide sequence: TGTGCCAGCAGTTTATTTGCGCAGGGAGAGGGTCAGCCCCAGCATTTT. Amino acid sequence: CASSLFAQGEGQPQHF.

This clonotype showed up many times. The chain joins TRBV12-3 or TRBV12-4 to TRBJ1-5, with unresolved D. This CDR3 region has 15 residues. V lost 0 bases, J lost 10 bases, and 16 bases lay in between. This CDR3 reads CASSLALGGIGPQHF. CDR3 sequence (DNA): TGTGCCAGCAGTTTAGCGCTGGGAGGAATAGGACCCCAGCATTTT.

This clonotype came up a few times. V and J are TRBV5-1 and TRBJ2-3, with D possibly matching TRBD2 (6 bases). There are 17 residues in the CDR3. Trimming removed 4 bases at V and 4 bases at J, with 22 bases between. Per the germline V gene, CDR1 is SGHRS and CDR2 is YFSETQ. This CDR3 is CASSPLLEAGPADTQYF. CDR3 bases: TGCGCCAGCAGCCCCCTCCTTGAGGCGGGGCCCGCAGATACGCAGTATTTT.

This clonotype has a handful of counts. This chain uses TRBV11-2 with TRBJ2-1, with D possibly TRBD2 on 6 matching bases. This CDR3 region has 15 residues. Deletions cut 3 bases from V and 3 bases from J, with 12 bases between. Per the germline V gene, CDR1 is SGHAT and CDR2 is FQNNGV. The CDR3 region is CASSFTSSRYNEQFF. Written as DNA, the CDR3 is TGTGCCAGCAGCTTTACTAGCTCTCGCTACAATGAGCAGTTCTTC.

This clonotype was seen ten or more times. The chain uses TRBV7-2 and TRBJ1-5; 7 nucleotides agree with TRBD1. Looked up from germline, CDR1 is SGHTA and CDR2 is FQGNSA. Trimming at V came to 5 bases and at J to 3 bases, leaving 7 bases not matched to a gene. The CDR3 contains 15 residues. CDR3 DNA sequence: TGTGCCAGCAGCCGACGGGACAGTTTCAATCAGCCCCAGCATTTT. Translated, it gives CASSRRDSFNQPQHF.

J is TRBJ1-2 and V is TRBV5-1, with unresolved D. Trimming pared 5 bases from V and 2 bases from J, leaving 13 bases between. CDR3 length: 14 residues. Germline lookup yields CDR1 SGHRS and CDR2 YFSETQ. CDR3 region: CASRAQTGNYGYTF. The CDR3 coding sequence is TGCGCCAGCAGGGCTCAGACGGGGAACTATGGCTACACCTTC.